A selection of T cell receptor beta chains follows, all from one sample in a study of T cell responses to AZD1222 COVID-19 vaccine. Sequencing was performed with immunoSEQ multiplex PCR; in TCRdb, only in-frame clones are kept and a portion is missing. This sample has under 150,000 clones, with 85% found just once. The specimen was peripheral blood, collected 28 days after the second dose of the MenACWY control vaccine. The receptors derive from an adult who received the MenACWY meningococcal vaccine as a control. Both conserved end residues are part of each CDR3. Fields, in order: CDR3 length, clone size, V gene, D gene, CDR3 protein. The D gene is left open where the match is weak. Size is stated for part of the rows, as once, few or many counts, or as a class when the clone is expanded.

CDR3 length: 13
clone size: .
V gene: TRBV28
D gene: .
CDR3 protein: CASKPLSTDTQYF

CDR3 length: 12
clone size: once
V gene: TRBV7-2
D gene: .
CDR3 protein: CASSPEGRGAFF

CDR3 length: 19
clone size: .
V gene: TRBV4-3
D gene: TRBD2
CDR3 protein: CASSQGPSGRAAGADTQYF

CDR3 length: 15
clone size: .
V gene: TRBV18
D gene: TRBD1
CDR3 protein: CASSPGTGAYQPQHF

CDR3 length: 13
clone size: .
V gene: TRBV28
D gene: TRBD1
CDR3 protein: CASADRANQPQHF

CDR3 length: 15
clone size: .
V gene: TRBV30
D gene: TRBD2
CDR3 protein: CAWSVLSGRYNEQFF

CDR3 length: 11
clone size: .
V gene: TRBV28
D gene: .
CDR3 protein: CASSLPSGYTF

CDR3 length: 13
clone size: .
V gene: TRBV30
D gene: .
CDR3 protein: CAWSSTGITEAFF

CDR3 length: 14
clone size: few
V gene: TRBV27
D gene: .
CDR3 protein: CASKAAGSQETQYF

CDR3 length: 14
clone size: once
V gene: TRBV2
D gene: TRBD1
CDR3 protein: CASSRDRGGTEAFF

CDR3 length: 12
clone size: .
V gene: TRBV30
D gene: .
CDR3 protein: CRGARMNTEAFF

CDR3 length: 15
clone size: once
V gene: TRBV3-1/TRBV3-2
D gene: .
CDR3 protein: CASSQTTGANEKLFF

CDR3 length: 13
clone size: .
V gene: TRBV7-2
D gene: .
CDR3 protein: CASSLVGPSAAFF

CDR3 length: 14
clone size: .
V gene: TRBV19
D gene: .
CDR3 protein: CASSLTPDTGELFF

CDR3 length: 16
clone size: .
V gene: TRBV5-4
D gene: TRBD1
CDR3 protein: CASSRGQGARIGELFF

CDR3 length: 13
clone size: .
V gene: TRBV5-1
D gene: TRBD1
CDR3 protein: CASTNRGNYEQYF

CDR3 length: 13
clone size: .
V gene: TRBV2
D gene: .
CDR3 protein: CASSERRGNTIYF

CDR3 length: 17
clone size: .
V gene: TRBV4-1
D gene: .
CDR3 protein: CASSQDRSTRYNSPLHF

CDR3 length: 15
clone size: .
V gene: TRBV9
D gene: .
CDR3 protein: CASSVDPGMGSEQYF

CDR3 length: 14
clone size: .
V gene: TRBV5-1
D gene: TRBD1
CDR3 protein: CASSRADRGDGYTF

CDR3 length: 13
clone size: once
V gene: TRBV28
D gene: .
CDR3 protein: CASRYGVSSPLHF

CDR3 length: 13
clone size: .
V gene: TRBV3-1/TRBV3-2
D gene: .
CDR3 protein: CASSPRQNTEAFF

CDR3 length: 17
clone size: .
V gene: TRBV4-2
D gene: TRBD1
CDR3 protein: CASSQRTGKRWNTEAFF

CDR3 length: 15
clone size: .
V gene: TRBV5-1
D gene: .
CDR3 protein: CASSPSGPTNEKLFF

CDR3 length: 13
clone size: .
V gene: TRBV7-8
D gene: .
CDR3 protein: CASNSVGYNEQFF

CDR3 length: 16
clone size: .
V gene: TRBV3-1/TRBV3-2
D gene: .
CDR3 protein: CASSQDWEWGDGEQFF

CDR3 length: 14
clone size: .
V gene: TRBV30
D gene: TRBD1
CDR3 protein: CAWSLDRGTDTQYF

CDR3 length: 14
clone size: few
V gene: TRBV18
D gene: .
CDR3 protein: CASSQQGTGEKLFF

CDR3 length: 16
clone size: .
V gene: TRBV14
D gene: .
CDR3 protein: CASSQIAGGSGNTIYF

CDR3 length: 15
clone size: once
V gene: TRBV19
D gene: .
CDR3 protein: CASSTKTSPTDTQYF

CDR3 length: 15
clone size: .
V gene: TRBV6-5
D gene: .
CDR3 protein: CASSYDLADTYGYTF

CDR3 length: 17
clone size: .
V gene: TRBV28
D gene: TRBD2
CDR3 protein: CASSSLTSGGHTDTQYF

CDR3 length: 14
clone size: once
V gene: TRBV19
D gene: .
CDR3 protein: CASSGRSFNYGYTF

CDR3 length: 12
clone size: .
V gene: TRBV12-3/TRBV12-4
D gene: .
CDR3 protein: CASSFFRSEQFF

CDR3 length: 18
clone size: few
V gene: TRBV30
D gene: .
CDR3 protein: CAWSLFALQGSHNSPLHF

CDR3 length: 14
clone size: few
V gene: TRBV20-1
D gene: .
CDR3 protein: CSASEARSGNTIYF

CDR3 length: 16
clone size: .
V gene: TRBV18
D gene: .
CDR3 protein: CASSQRIGTLNTEAFF

CDR3 length: 13
clone size: .
V gene: TRBV7-9
D gene: .
CDR3 protein: CASREGVPTEAFF

CDR3 length: 14
clone size: .
V gene: TRBV29-1
D gene: .
CDR3 protein: CSVRKGTSTDTQYF

CDR3 length: 16
clone size: .
V gene: TRBV3-1/TRBV3-2
D gene: .
CDR3 protein: CASSQDGSPAGDTQYF

CDR3 length: 15
clone size: few
V gene: TRBV6-5
D gene: .
CDR3 protein: CASGRQVSSNEKLFF